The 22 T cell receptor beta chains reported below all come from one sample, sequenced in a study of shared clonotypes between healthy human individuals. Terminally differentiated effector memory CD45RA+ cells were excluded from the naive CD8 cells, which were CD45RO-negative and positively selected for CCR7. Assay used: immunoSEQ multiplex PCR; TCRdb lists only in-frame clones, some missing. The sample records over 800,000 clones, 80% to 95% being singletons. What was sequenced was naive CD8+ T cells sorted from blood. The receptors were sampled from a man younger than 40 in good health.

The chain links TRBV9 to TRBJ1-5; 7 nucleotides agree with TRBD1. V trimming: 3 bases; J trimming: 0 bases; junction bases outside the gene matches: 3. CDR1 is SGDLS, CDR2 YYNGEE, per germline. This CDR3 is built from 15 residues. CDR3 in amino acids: CASSAGTDSNQPQHF. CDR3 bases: TGTGCCAGCAGCGCCGGGACAGATAGCAATCAGCCCCAGCATTTT. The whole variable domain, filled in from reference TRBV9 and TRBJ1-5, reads DSGVTQTPKHLITATGQRVTLRCSPRSGDLSVYWYQQSLDQGLQFLIQYYNGEERAKGNILERFSAQQFPDLHSELNLSSLELGDSALYFCASSAGTDSNQPQHFGDGTRLSIL.

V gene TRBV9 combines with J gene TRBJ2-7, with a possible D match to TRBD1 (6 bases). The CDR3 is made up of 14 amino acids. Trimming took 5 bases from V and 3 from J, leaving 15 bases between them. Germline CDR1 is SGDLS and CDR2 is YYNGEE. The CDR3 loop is CASSAETGRYEQYF. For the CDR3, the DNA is TGTGCCAGCAGTGCCGAGACAGGACGCTACGAGCAGTACTTC.

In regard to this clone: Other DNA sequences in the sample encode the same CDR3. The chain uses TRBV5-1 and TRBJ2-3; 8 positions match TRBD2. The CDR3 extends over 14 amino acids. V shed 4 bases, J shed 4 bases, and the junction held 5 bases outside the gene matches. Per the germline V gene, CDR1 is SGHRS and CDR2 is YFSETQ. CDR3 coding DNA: TGCGCCAGCAGCCCCCGGGGGGGACCAGATACGCAGTATTTT. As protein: CASSPRGGPDTQYF.

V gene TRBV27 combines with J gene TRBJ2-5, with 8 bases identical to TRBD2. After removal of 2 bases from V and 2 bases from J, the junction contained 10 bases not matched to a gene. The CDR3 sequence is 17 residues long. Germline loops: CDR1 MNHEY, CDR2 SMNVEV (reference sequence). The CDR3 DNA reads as TGTGCCAGCAGTTTACTGGGGGATATAGCGGGACAAGAGACCCAGTACTTC. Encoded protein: CASSLLGDIAGQETQYF.

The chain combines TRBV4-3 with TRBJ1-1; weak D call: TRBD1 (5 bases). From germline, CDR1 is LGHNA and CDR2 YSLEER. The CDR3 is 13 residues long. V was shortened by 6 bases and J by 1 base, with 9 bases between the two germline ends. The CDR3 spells CASSHGQNTEAFF. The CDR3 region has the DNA TGCGCCAGCAGTCATGGACAGAACACTGAAGCTTTCTTT.

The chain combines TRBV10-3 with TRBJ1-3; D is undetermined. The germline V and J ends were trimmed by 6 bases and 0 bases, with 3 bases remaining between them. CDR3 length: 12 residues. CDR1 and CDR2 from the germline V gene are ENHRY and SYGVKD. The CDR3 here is CAISDSGNTIYF. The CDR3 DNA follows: TGTGCCATCAGCGACTCTGGAAACACCATATATTTT.

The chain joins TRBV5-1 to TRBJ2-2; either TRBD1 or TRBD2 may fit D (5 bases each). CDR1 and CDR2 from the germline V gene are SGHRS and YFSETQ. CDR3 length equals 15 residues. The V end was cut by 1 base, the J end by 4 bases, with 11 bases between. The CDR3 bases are TGCGCCAGCAGCTTGATTTCAGGGACCACCGGGGAGCTGTTTTTT. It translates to CASSLISGTTGELFF.

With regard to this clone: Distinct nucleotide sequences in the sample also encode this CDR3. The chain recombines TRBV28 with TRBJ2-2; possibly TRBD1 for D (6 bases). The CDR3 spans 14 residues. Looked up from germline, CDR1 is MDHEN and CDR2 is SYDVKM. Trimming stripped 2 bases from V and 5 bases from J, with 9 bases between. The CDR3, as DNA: TGTGCCAGCAGTTTAGGGACATTTACCGGGGAGCTGTTTTTT. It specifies CASSLGTFTGELFF. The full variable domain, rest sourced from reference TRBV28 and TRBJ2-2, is DVKVTQSSRYLVKRTGEKVFLECVQDMDHENMFWYRQDPGLGLRLIYFSYDVKMKEKGDIPEGYSVSREKKERFSLILESASTNQTSMYLCASSLGTFTGELFFGEGSRLTVL.

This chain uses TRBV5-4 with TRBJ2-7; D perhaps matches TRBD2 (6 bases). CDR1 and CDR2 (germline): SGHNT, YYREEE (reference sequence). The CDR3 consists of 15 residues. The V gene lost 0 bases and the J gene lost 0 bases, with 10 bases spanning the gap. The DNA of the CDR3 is TGTGCCAGCAGCTTGGCCTACGGGAGCTCCTACGAGCAGTACTTC. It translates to CASSLAYGSSYEQYF.

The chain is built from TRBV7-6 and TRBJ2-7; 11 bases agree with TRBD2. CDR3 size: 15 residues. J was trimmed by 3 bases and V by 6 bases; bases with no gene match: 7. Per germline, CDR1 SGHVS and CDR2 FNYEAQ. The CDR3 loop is CASSPGTSGLYEQYF. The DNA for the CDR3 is TGTGCCAGCAGTCCCGGGACTAGCGGACTCTACGAGCAGTACTTC.

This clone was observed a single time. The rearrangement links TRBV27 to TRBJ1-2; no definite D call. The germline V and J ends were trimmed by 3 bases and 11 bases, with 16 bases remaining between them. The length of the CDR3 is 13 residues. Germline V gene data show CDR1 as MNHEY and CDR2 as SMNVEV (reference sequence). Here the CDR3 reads CASSLTNKNFYTF. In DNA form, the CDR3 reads TGTGCCAGCAGTTTGACAAACAAGAATTTTTACACCTTC.

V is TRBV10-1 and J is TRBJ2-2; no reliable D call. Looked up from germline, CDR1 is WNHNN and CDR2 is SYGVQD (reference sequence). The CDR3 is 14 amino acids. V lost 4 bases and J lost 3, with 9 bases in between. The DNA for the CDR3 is TGCGCCAGCAGTGCCGGGCCCGACACCGGGGAGCTGTTTTTT. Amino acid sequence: CASSAGPDTGELFF.

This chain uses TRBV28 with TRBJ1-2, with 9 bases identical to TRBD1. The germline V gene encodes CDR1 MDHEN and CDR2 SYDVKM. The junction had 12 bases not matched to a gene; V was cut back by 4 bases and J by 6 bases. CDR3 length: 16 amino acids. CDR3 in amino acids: CASSSILTGGVNGYTF. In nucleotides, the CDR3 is TGTGCCAGCAGTTCCATCTTAACAGGGGGCGTTAATGGCTACACCTTC.

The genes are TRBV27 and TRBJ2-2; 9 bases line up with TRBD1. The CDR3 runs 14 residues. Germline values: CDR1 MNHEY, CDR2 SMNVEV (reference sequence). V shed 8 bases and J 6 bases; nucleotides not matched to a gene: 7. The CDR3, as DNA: TGTGCCAGCCGTGCCGGGACAGGGCCCGGGGAGCTGTTTTTT. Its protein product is CASRAGTGPGELFF.

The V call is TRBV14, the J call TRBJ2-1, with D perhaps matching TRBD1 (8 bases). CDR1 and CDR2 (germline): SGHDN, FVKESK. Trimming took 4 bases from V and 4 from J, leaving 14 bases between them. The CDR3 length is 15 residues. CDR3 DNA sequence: TGTGCCAGCAGCCCCGACAGGGGAGGGTACAATGAGCAGTTCTTC. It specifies CASSPDRGGYNEQFF.

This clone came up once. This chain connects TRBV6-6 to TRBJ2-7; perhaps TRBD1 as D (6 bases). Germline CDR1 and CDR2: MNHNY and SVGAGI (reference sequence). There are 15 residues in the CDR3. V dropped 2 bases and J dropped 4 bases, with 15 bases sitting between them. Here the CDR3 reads CASSYDKTGPYEQYF. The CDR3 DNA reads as TGTGCCAGCAGTTACGATAAGACAGGTCCTTACGAGCAGTACTTC.

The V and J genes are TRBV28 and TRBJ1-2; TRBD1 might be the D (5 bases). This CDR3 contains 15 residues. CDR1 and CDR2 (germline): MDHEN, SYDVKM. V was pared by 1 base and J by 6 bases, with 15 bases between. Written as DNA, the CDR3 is TGTGCCAGCAGTTTATTGAACCCTAGGACAAATGGCTACACCTTC. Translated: CASSLLNPRTNGYTF.

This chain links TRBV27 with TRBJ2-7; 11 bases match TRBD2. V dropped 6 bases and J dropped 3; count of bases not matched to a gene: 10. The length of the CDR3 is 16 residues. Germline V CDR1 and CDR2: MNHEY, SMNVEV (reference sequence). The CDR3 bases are TGTGCCAGCAGAACTTCGCTAGCGGGAGGACTCTACGAGCAGTACTTC. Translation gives CASRTSLAGGLYEQYF.

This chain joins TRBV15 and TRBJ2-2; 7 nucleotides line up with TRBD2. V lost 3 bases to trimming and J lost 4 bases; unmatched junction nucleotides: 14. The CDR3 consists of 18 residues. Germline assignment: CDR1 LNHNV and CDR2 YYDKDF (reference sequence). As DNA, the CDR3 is TGTGCCACCAGCAGCAGTGTTCTAGCGGCCCAATTCACCGGGGAGCTGTTTTTT. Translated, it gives CATSSSVLAAQFTGELFF.

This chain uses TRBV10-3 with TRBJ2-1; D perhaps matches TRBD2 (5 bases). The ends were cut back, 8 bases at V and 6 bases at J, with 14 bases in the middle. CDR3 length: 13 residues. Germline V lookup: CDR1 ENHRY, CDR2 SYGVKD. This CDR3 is CAIPGSKTNEQFF. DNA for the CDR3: TGTGCCATCCCGGGGAGTAAGACCAATGAGCAGTTCTTC.

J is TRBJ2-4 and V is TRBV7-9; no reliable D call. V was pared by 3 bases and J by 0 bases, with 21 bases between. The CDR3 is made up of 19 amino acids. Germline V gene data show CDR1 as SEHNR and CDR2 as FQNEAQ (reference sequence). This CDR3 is CASSFSLVRSTAAKNIQYF. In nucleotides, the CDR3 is TGTGCCAGCAGCTTTAGTCTTGTCAGGAGCACAGCAGCCAAAAACATTCAGTACTTC.

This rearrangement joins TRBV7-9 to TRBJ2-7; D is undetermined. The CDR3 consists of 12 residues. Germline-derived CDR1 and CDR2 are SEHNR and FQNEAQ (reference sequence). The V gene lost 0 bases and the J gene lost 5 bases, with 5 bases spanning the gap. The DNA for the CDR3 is TGTGCCAGCAGCTTAGCAGACAACGAGCAGTACTTC. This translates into CASSLADNEQYF. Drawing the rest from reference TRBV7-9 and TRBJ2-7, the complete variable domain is DTGVSQNPRHKITKRGQNVTFRCDPISEHNRLYWYRQTLGQGPEFLTYFQNEAQLEKSRLLSDRFSAERPKGSFSTLEIQRTEQGDSAMYLCASSLADNEQYFGPGTRLTVT.